The clone carrying this T cell receptor beta chain was detected once. As yet, its antigen is unknown. Peripheral blood CD8+ and CD4+ T cells were profiled by TCR beta sequencing. Patients with Susac syndrome fulfilled recently defined diagnostic criteria for definite or probable disease. These data are taken from a study of CD8 T cells in Susac syndrome. The study's findings and limits: Clonal expansion of Susac CD8+ cells peaked in TEMRA cells, and it also peaked in active patients.

Random hexamers primed reverse transcription of about 0.5 to 1 ug RNA. The amplification used immunoSEQ multiplex PCR on TCR beta CDR3; it spanned 54 Vbeta and 13 Jbeta. TCRdb ran MiXCR on the immunoSEQ multiplex PCR reads and lists one entry per CDR3 protein. The sample lists around 25,000 distinct CDR3 sequences; roughly 93% were seen once. Germline V gives CDR1 SGHTA, CDR2 FQGNSA. V shed 6 bases and J shed 0 bases, with 12 bases lying between them. This CDR3 has 15 amino acids. This chain links TRBV7-2 with TRBJ2-1; D is possibly TRBD2 (5 bases). The receptor was isolated from a human donor with Susac syndrome. The source material was CD8+ T cells from PBMCs. The CDR3 is CASSLDWISYNEQFF. The DNA for the CDR3 is TGTGCCAGCAGTCTGGACTGGATCTCCTACAATGAGCAGTTCTTC.